What follows are 8 T cell receptor beta chains derived from one specimen sequenced in a study of T cells in women clearing cervical HPV infection (dated by TCRdb to the late 2010s). The library was made by the immunoSEQ multiplex PCR assay. TCRdb re-hosts the immuneACCESS table, in-frame sequences only. Its copies lack some clones; in the studies checked, an unresolved V gene accounts for under half of them, and the cause for the rest is not known. The record for this sample contains about 30,000 clones. The biggest ten clones account for 2.5% to 3.5% of the sample. Material: blood buffy coat. The source is a woman between 18 and 70 years old with a cervical HPV16 infection that either progressed to CIN3+ or cleared (not recorded which).

Worth noting for this clone: The CDR3 is cut off 3 residues early in the read; its end comes from the germline J gene. The chain has TRBV27 and TRBJ1-5; the D is unclear. The CDR3 contains 14 residues. Germline V gives CDR1 MNHEY, CDR2 SMNVEV (reference sequence). CDR3 in amino acids: CASSLSGSGRPQHF. The DNA read from the CDR3 is TGTGCCAGCAGTTTATCGGGCAGTGGTCGTCCC.

Concerning this clone: The read stops 3 residues short of the end of the CDR3; the missing end is completed from the germline J gene. The rearrangement joins TRBV2 to TRBJ1-4, with TRBD1 matching 7 bases. The germline V gene encodes CDR1 SNHLY and CDR2 FYNNEI. V gave up 5 bases and J gave up 7 bases; unmatched junction bases: 13. This CDR3 comprises 16 residues. The CDR3 sequence is CASSFDRVGLGEKLFF. The covered CDR3 bases are TGTGCCAGCAGTTTCGACAGGGTTGGGCTCGGTGAAAAA.

Notes on this clone: One end of the junction fails to match germline, which may point to a read error. From the germline J gene comes the end of the CDR3, since the read stops 3 residues before it. The sample has other DNA sequences that encode this CDR3 too. The rearrangement links TRBV5-1 to TRBJ1-2, with 7 bases fitting TRBD1. CDR3 size: 13 residues. Germline CDR1 is SGHRS and CDR2 is YFSETQ. The CDR3 reads CASSKGAGDGYTF. The part of the CDR3 DNA that was read is TGCGCCAGCAGCAAGGGGGCTGGCGATGGT.

Worth noting for this clone: The read halts 3 residues ahead of the CDR3 end, with the missing end drawn from the germline J gene. J is TRBJ2-5 and V is TRBV10-3, with 11 bases lining up with TRBD2. The CDR3 totals 18 residues. Germline V gene lookup returns CDR1 ENHRY and CDR2 SYGVKD. The CDR3 loop reads CAISEWGLTSGAPDTQYF. CDR3 DNA (partial): TGTGCCATCAGTGAGTGGGGCTTGACTAGCGGGGCCCCAGATACC.

With regard to this clone: The read halts 3 residues ahead of the CDR3 end, with the missing end drawn from the germline J gene. The chain links TRBV7-9 to TRBJ1-2; TRBD1 matches at 7 bases. The CDR3 is made up of 15 amino acids. Germline assignment: CDR1 SEHNR and CDR2 FQNEAQ (reference sequence). The CDR3 bases that were read are TGTGCCAGCAGCACCATCGGGACAGCTTACAATGAC. It yields the protein CASSTIGTAYND. The whole CDR3 reads CASSTIGTAYNDYTF.

Concerning this clone: The read is 3 residues too short to cover the CDR3 end, so that end is filled in from the germline J gene. The chain employs TRBV7-6 and TRBJ2-7, with 10 nucleotides matching TRBD1. The junction had 8 bases not matched to a gene; V was cut back by 5 bases and J by 4 bases. The germline V gene encodes CDR1 SGHVS and CDR2 FNYEAQ. The CDR3 has 15 residues. The CDR3 spells CASSAAGQGLYEQYF. Partial CDR3 DNA: TGTGCCAGCAGCGCAGCGGGACAGGGGCTATACGAG.

Regarding this clone: The observed sequence ends 3 residues before the CDR3 terminus, with the missing tail filled in from the germline J gene. V and J are TRBV19 and TRBJ1-1; the D gene is possibly TRBD1 (6 bases). Germline V gene lookup returns CDR1 LNHDA and CDR2 SQIVND (reference sequence). The CDR3 is 13 residues long. With 2 bases removed from V and 5 bases from J, the gap between germline ends came to 9 bases. The CDR3 loop reads CASSISRGTEAFF. CDR3 DNA (partial): TGTGCCAGTAGTATATCCAGGGGAACTGAA.

In regard to this clone: The read falls 3 residues short of the CDR3 end, and the missing part is taken from the germline J gene. The V gene is TRBV30, the J gene TRBJ2-7, with 11 bases fitting TRBD2. CDR1 GTSNPN and CDR2 SVGIG come from the germline V gene (reference sequence). CDR3 length equals 15 residues. V lost 2 bases, J lost 3 bases, and 6 bases stayed unmatched. This CDR3 reads CAWSPRLAGYYEQYF. The sequenced part of the CDR3 DNA is TGTGCCTGGAGTCCTAGACTAGCGGGGTACTACGAG.